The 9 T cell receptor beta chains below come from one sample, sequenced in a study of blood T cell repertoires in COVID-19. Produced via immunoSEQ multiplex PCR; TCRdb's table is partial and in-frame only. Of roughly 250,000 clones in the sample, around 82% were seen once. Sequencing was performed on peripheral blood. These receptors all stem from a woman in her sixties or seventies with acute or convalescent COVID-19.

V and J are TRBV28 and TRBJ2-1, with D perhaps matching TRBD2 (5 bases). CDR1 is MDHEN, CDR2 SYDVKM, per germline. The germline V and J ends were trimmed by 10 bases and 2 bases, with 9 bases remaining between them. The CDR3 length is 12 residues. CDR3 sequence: CATSGAYNEQFF. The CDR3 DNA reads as TGTGCCACCTCCGGGGCCTACAATGAGCAGTTCTTC.

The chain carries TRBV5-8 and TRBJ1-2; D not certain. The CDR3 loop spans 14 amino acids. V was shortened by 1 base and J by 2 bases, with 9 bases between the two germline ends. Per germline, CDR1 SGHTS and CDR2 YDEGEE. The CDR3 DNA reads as TGTGCCAGCAGCTTGTGGCGAGGGAACTATGGCTACACCTTC. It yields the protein CASSLWRGNYGYTF.

CDR3 nucleotide sequence: TGTGCCAGCAGCCAAGATAGGGGGCCGTCCTACGAGCAGTACTTC. It encodes CASSQDRGPSYEQYF. The chain joins TRBV3-1 (or the pseudogene TRBV3-2) to TRBJ2-7, with 7 bases that match TRBD1. Germline V gives CDR1 LGHDT, CDR2 YNNKEL (reference sequence). The CDR3 consists of 15 residues. The trim removed 0 bases at V and 1 base at J, leaving 3 bases unmatched.

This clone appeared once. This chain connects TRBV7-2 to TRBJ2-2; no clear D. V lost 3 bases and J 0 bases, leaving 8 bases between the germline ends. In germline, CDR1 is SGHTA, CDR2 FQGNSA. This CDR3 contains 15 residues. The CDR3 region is CASSLWSTNTGELFF. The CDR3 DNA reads TGTGCCAGCAGCTTGTGGTCTACGAACACCGGGGAGCTGTTTTTT.

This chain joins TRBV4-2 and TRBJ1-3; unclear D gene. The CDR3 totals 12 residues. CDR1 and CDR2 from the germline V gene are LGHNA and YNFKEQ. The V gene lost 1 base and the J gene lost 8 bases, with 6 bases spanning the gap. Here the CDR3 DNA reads TGTGCCAGCAGCCAAGGGAGGGACACCATATATTTT. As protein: CASSQGRDTIYF.

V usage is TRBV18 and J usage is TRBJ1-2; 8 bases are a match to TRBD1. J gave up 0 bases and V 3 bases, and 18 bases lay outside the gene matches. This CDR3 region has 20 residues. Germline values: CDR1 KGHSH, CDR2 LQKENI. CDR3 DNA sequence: TGTGCCAGCTCACCTTACTTGCGCTCAGGGGGCGGGAGTCCTAACTATGGCTACACCTTC. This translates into CASSPYLRSGGGSPNYGYTF.

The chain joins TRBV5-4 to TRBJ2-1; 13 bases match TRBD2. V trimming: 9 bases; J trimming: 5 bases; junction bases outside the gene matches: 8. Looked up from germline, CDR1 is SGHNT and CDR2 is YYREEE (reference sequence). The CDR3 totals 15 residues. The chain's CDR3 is CATTSGGASDNEQFF. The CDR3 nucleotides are TGTGCCACCACTAGCGGGGGGGCCAGTGACAATGAGCAGTTCTTC. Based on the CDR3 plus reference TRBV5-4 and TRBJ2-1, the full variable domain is ETGVTQSPTHLIKTRGQQVTLRCSSQSGHNTVSWYQQALGQGPQFIFQYYREEENGRGNFPPRFSGLQFPNYSSELNVNALELDDSALYLCATTSGGASDNEQFFGPGTRLTVL.

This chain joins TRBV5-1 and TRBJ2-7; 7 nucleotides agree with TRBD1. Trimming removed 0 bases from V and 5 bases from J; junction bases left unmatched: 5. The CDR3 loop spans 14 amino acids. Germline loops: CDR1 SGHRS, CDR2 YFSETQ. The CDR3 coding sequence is TGCGCCAGCAGCTTGGAGCAGGGGGTTGACGAGCAGTACTTC. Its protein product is CASSLEQGVDEQYF.

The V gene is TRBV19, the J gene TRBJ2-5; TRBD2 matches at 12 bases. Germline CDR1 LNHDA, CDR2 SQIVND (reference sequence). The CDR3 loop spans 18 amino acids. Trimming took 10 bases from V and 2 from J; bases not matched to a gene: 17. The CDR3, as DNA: TGTGCCACATCCCCGGGACTAGCGGGCCACAACCCTCAAGAGACCCAGTACTTC. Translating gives CATSPGLAGHNPQETQYF.